The TCR beta chain under discussion was sequenced for a study of tumor-infiltrating lymphocytes in primary liver carcinoma. Study-wide context: The tumors ranged from about 4 to 11 cm across and fell within stage T1-T3 N0M0.

Germline lookup yields CDR1 SGHNT and CDR2 YYREEE (reference sequence). This CDR3 is 13 amino acids long. With a constant-region primer, TCR beta cDNA was made from around 520 ng of total RNA. Investigators got TCR beta libraries out of three nested multiplex PCR rounds, done with slightly modified ARM-PCR. The two initial PCR rounds, roughly 10 cycles each, used TRBV1-TRBV30 forward and C-beta reverse primers. TCRdb re-derived calls from the multiplex PCR reads in MiXCR, one entry per CDR3 protein. The sample comprises fewer than 75,000 distinct CDR3 sequences, roughly two thirds of which are singletons, and around two fifths rests with the top ten. This clonotype was seen a single time. Its ends do not fully match the called genes, so a read error is possible. Starting material for RNA and DNA co-extraction consisted of roughly 19-30 mg of unsorted bulk tissue.

This sequence joins TRBV5-4 and TRBJ2-1; D gene unclear. The sequence was collected from a man between 40 and 49 years old with primary liver carcinoma and hepatitis B virus infection. The specimen sequenced was liver tumor tissue from sampling region 4. Documented subset: tumor region T4, right-lateral pole. The CDR3 spells CAGSPTQYNEQFF. The CDR3 DNA reads as TGTGCCGGCAGCCCGACACAATACAATGAGCAGTTCTTC.